The clone carrying this T cell receptor beta chain was observed once. Antigen: not known. The data are from a study of T cells in Graves' hyperthyroidism and ophthalmopathy. Uncontrolled infection, other autoimmune disease, pregnancy or lactation disqualified patients from enrolment. Diagnoses used clinical symptoms, serum thyroxine and TRAb, thyroid ultrasound and orbital computed tomography. TCR beta CDR3 sequences were amplified from RNA transcripts. A first-round RT-PCR of the TCR CDR3 used the HTBI primer set. Each CDR3 protein is one row after TCRdb ran MiXCR on the multiplex PCR reads. There are about 280,000 distinct CDR3 sequences in the sample; less than 30% occur only once, and about 30% lies in the top ten. Study-wide results and limits: Blood also contained most expanded thyroid clonotypes above 0.001.

Trimming removed 4 bases from V and 3 bases from J, with 13 bases in between. Germline V CDR1 and CDR2: MNHEY, SVGAGI. The CDR3 has 14 amino acids. This clonotype was obtained from a man aged 35-49 years with Graves' hyperthyroidism that later progressed to Graves' ophthalmopathy. The chain combines TRBV6-5 with TRBJ2-7; weak D call: TRBD2 (6 bases). What was sequenced was blood. CDR3 sequence reads: CASSSSGTYYEQYF. The CDR3, as DNA: TGTGCCAGCAGTTCCTCTGGGACTTACTACGAGCAGTACTTC.